This T cell receptor beta chain was identified in a study of Graves' ophthalmopathy and Graves' hyperthyroidism. About the research overall: Hyperthyroidism is called stable when no ophthalmopathy develops within 18 months of follow-up. Study-level points and caveats: Ophthalmopathy progression was predicted with 55% to 71% sensitivity and 72% to 75% specificity.

This clonotype showed up many times. Antigen unknown. CDR3 length: 16 amino acids. Germline CDR1 SEHNR, CDR2 FQNEAQ (reference sequence). V trimming: 4 bases; J trimming: 3 bases; junction bases outside the gene matches: 3. Enrolled hyperthyroidism patients had a new diagnosis, a duration under 2 months, and an age of 18 to 65. Other autoimmune diseases, uncontrolled infections, pregnancy and lactation each led to patient exclusion. The authors amplified TCR beta CDR3 regions, and they did so from RNA transcripts for repertoire sequencing. Second-round multiplex PCR came after a first-round RT-PCR that employed HTBI primers. TCRdb redid the calling of the multiplex PCR reads with MiXCR, one entry per CDR3 protein. This sample has approximately 1.2 million distinct CDR3 sequences, with about two fifths found just once.

The TCR sequence derives from an adult man with Graves' hyperthyroidism. The chain employs TRBV7-9 and TRBJ2-7, with 16 bases aligning to TRBD2. Sequencing was performed on peripheral blood or thyroid tissue (not recorded which). The chain's CDR3 is CASSWGLAGGVYEQYF. CDR3 nucleotide sequence: TGTGCCAGCAGCTGGGGACTAGCGGGAGGGGTCTACGAGCAGTACTTC.